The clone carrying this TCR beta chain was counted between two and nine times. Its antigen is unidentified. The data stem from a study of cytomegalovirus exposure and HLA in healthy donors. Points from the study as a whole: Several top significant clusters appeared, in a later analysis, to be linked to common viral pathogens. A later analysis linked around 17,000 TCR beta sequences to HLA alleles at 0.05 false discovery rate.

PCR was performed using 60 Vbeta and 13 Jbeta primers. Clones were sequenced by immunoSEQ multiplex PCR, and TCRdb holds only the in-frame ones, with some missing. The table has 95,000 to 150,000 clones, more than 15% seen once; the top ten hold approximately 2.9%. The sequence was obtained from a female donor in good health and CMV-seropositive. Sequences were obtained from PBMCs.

CDR3 region: CASSQEKGPILAGYTF. The CDR3 DNA reads as TGCGCCAGCAGCCAAGAAAAGGGGCCAATATTGGCTGGCTACACCTTC. The rearrangement joins TRBV4-3 to TRBJ1-2, with a possible D match to TRBD1 (5 bases). Trimming pared 0 bases from V and 7 bases from J, leaving 18 bases between. The CDR3 totals 16 residues. The germline gives CDR1 LGHNA, CDR2 YSLEER.